These 18 T cell receptor beta chains came from one sample sequenced in a study of a mutant IDH1 vaccine in newly diagnosed glioma. The time point here: baseline, week 1 (first vaccination visit). Sample treatment: pre-vaccination baseline after standard-of-care therapy. Profiling relied on immunoSEQ multiplex PCR, and the TCRdb table lists in-frame clones only, not all of them. The sample has fewer than 20,000 clones, roughly 79% seen once. The sequences come from PBMCs, collected from a glioma patient treated with radiotherapy, temozolomide or both. Receptors were obtained from a man aged 40-49 years with glioma.

The chain carries TRBV9 and TRBJ2-2; no definite D call. CDR3 length: 15 amino acids. CDR1 and CDR2 from the germline V gene are SGDLS and YYNGEE. Trimming took 7 bases from V and 3 from J, leaving 16 bases between them. The CDR3, as DNA: TGTGCCAGCGCGAAACTTACCAGTGACACCGGGGAGCTGTTTTTT. Its translation: CASAKLTSDTGELFF.

This chain joins TRBV7-2 and TRBJ2-1; the match to TRBD1 covers 9 bases. Germline CDR1 reads SGHTA; CDR2 reads FQGNSA. Trimming at V came to 5 bases and at J to 12 bases, leaving 5 bases not matched to a gene. The CDR3 consists of 12 residues. The CDR3 is CASSLQGAGQFF. The CDR3, as DNA: TGTGCCAGCAGCCTACAGGGGGCTGGGCAGTTCTTC.

The chain employs TRBV7-2 and TRBJ2-1; 8 positions agree with TRBD2. CDR1 SGHTA and CDR2 FQGNSA come from the germline V gene. The trim removed 7 bases at V and 7 bases at J, leaving 18 bases unmatched. The CDR3 sequence is 17 residues long. CDR3 loop: CASTPGGGRLKSNEQFF. CDR3 sequence (DNA): TGTGCCAGCACTCCTGGCGGGGGGAGACTGAAATCTAATGAGCAGTTCTTC.

This clone was seen a handful of times. The chain recombines TRBV5-4 with TRBJ1-4; a weak D match, TRBD1 (5 bases). CDR1 and CDR2 from the germline V gene are SGHNT and YYREEE (reference sequence). V was trimmed by 4 bases and J by 1 base, leaving 14 bases between them. The CDR3 runs to 16 residues. CDR3 protein: CASSQDISVTNEKLFF. CDR3 in DNA: TGTGCCAGCAGCCAGGACATATCTGTAACTAATGAAAAACTGTTTTTT.

This sequence joins TRBV6-5 and TRBJ1-3; D gene uncertain. Per the germline V gene, CDR1 is MNHEY and CDR2 is SVGAGI. V gave up 6 bases and J gave up 3 bases, with 15 bases separating them. The CDR3 has 15 residues. The CDR3 sequence: CASRAPAAYGNTIYF. The CDR3 nucleotides are TGTGCCAGCAGGGCCCCGGCGGCCTATGGAAACACCATATATTTT.

This clone was counted between two and nine times. The chain recombines TRBV15 with TRBJ2-2; 10 nucleotides line up with TRBD1. The V gene end was trimmed by 9 bases and the J gene end by 7 bases; junction bases not matched to a gene: 8. CDR1 and CDR2 from the germline V gene are LNHNV and YYDKDF (reference sequence). This CDR3 spans 14 amino acids. Here the CDR3 DNA reads TGTGCCACTCCCGGACAGGGGGGTGGCGGGGAGCTGTTTTTT. This gives the protein CATPGQGGGGELFF.

The chain uses TRBV7-9 and TRBJ1-2; 10 bases are shared with TRBD1. The V gene end was trimmed by 4 bases and the J gene end by 0 bases; junction bases not matched to a gene: 2. The CDR3 covers 15 residues. Germline V gene data show CDR1 as SEHNR and CDR2 as FQNEAQ (reference sequence). The CDR3 DNA reads TGTGCCAGCAGCTCGACAGGGGGCTCTAACTATGGCTACACCTTC. This gives the protein CASSSTGGSNYGYTF. The full variable domain, with the rest looked up from reference TRBV7-9 and TRBJ1-2, is DTGVSQNPRHKITKRGQNVTFRCDPISEHNRLYWYRQTLGQGPEFLTYFQNEAQLEKSRLLSDRFSAERPKGSFSTLEIQRTEQGDSAMYLCASSSTGGSNYGYTFGSGTRLTVV.

This clone was counted a single time. V usage is TRBV19 and J usage is TRBJ1-1, with TRBD1 matching over 9 bases. V gave up 3 bases and J gave up 4 bases; unmatched junction bases: 9. The CDR3 loop spans 16 amino acids. CDR1 is LNHDA, CDR2 SQIVND, per germline (reference sequence). The CDR3 DNA follows: TGTGCCAGTAGTATCGGACAGGGGAGGAGGACCACTGAAGCTTTCTTT. It specifies CASSIGQGRRTTEAFF.

The chain is built from TRBV10-3 and TRBJ2-7, with TRBD2 identical over 14 bases. After removal of 6 bases from V and 6 bases from J, the junction contained 7 bases not matched to a gene. Germline V gene lookup returns CDR1 ENHRY and CDR2 SYGVKD. The CDR3 runs to 15 residues. This CDR3 is CAISGGTSGSSEQYV. The CDR3 nucleotides are TGTGCCATCAGCGGAGGGACTAGCGGGAGTAGCGAGCAGTACGTC.

This clone is labeled medium-sized. The chain uses TRBV18 and TRBJ1-3; D is uncertain. Germline V gene data show CDR1 as KGHSH and CDR2 as LQKENI. V was trimmed by 2 bases and J by 0 bases, leaving 14 bases between them. The CDR3 length is 17 residues. Here the CDR3 DNA reads TGTGCCAGCTCACCAGCAGGAACATACCGCTCTGGAAACACCATATATTTT. Its protein is CASSPAGTYRSGNTIYF.

The chain has TRBV6-1 and TRBJ2-7; D gene ambiguous. The CDR3 consists of 12 residues. Germline loops: CDR1 MNHNS, CDR2 SASEGT. Trimming removed 7 bases from V and 7 bases from J, with 14 bases in between. The CDR3 coding sequence is TGTGCCAGCATCCTACCGCCCGGGGAGCAGTACTTC. It yields the protein CASILPPGEQYF.

The chain uses TRBV4-2 and TRBJ2-7, with D possibly TRBD2 on 5 matching bases. Germline lookup yields CDR1 LGHNA and CDR2 YNFKEQ. This CDR3 is built from 14 residues. V gave up 0 bases and J gave up 3 bases, with 9 bases separating them. The chain's CDR3 is CASSQDFGNYEQYF. Written as DNA, the CDR3 is TGTGCCAGCAGCCAAGATTTCGGGAACTACGAGCAGTACTTC.

The chain couples TRBV14 to TRBJ2-4; D uncertain. Per germline, CDR1 SGHDN and CDR2 FVKESK. The CDR3 is made up of 14 amino acids. Trimming shortened V by 3 bases and J by 0 bases, and 6 bases separated the two germline ends. As DNA, the CDR3 is TGTGCCAGCAGCCAGAGGAAAGCCAAAAACATTCAGTACTTC. It is translated as CASSQRKAKNIQYF.

This chain connects TRBV7-2 to TRBJ1-1, with D perhaps matching TRBD1 (6 bases). The CDR3 has 14 residues. The V end lost 4 bases, the J end lost 4 bases, and 13 bases lay between the germline ends. Per the germline V gene, CDR1 is SGHTA and CDR2 is FQGNSA. In nucleotides, the CDR3 is TGTGCCAGCAGCTGGGCAGGGGAGGGCACTGAAGCTTTCTTT. Translating it yields CASSWAGEGTEAFF.

J is TRBJ1-1 and V is TRBV2, with D possibly matching TRBD1 (6 bases). The germline V gene has CDR1 SNHLY and CDR2 FYNNEI. This CDR3 spans 14 amino acids. V dropped 7 bases and J dropped 1 base, with 13 bases sitting between them. CDR3 bases: TGTGCCAGCACAAAACAGGGAGGGAACACTGAAGCTTTCTTT. Protein sequence: CASTKQGGNTEAFF.

The rearrangement links TRBV19 to TRBJ1-3, with a weak D call TRBD1 (6 bases). Per the germline V gene, CDR1 is LNHDA and CDR2 is SQIVND (reference sequence). V dropped 5 bases and J dropped 0 bases, with 11 bases sitting between them. The CDR3 totals 15 residues. The CDR3: CASSATGNSGNTIYF. The CDR3, as DNA: TGTGCCAGTAGTGCTACAGGGAACTCTGGAAACACCATATATTTT.

The chain carries TRBV4-3 and TRBJ2-3; 8 nucleotides align to TRBD1. This CDR3 is built from 16 residues. V shed 0 bases, J shed 3 bases, and the junction held 5 bases outside the gene matches. Germline CDR1 LGHNA, CDR2 YSLEER. This CDR3 is CASSQEIGTGTDTQYF. CDR3 DNA sequence: TGCGCCAGCAGCCAAGAGATTGGGACAGGAACAGATACGCAGTATTTT.

The chain carries TRBV15 and TRBJ2-7, with 10 bases that match TRBD1. With 8 bases clipped from V and 7 bases from J, the junction kept 11 bases outside the gene matches. In germline, CDR1 is LNHNV, CDR2 YYDKDF (reference sequence). The CDR3 covers 14 residues. The CDR3 DNA sequence: TGTGCCACCGGCCGGGACAGGGGTTTAGGGGAGCAGTACGTC. Translated, it gives CATGRDRGLGEQYV.